Presented here are 11 T cell receptor beta chains from one specimen sequenced in a study of CD8+ T cells in alopecia areata listed by TCRdb under 2018. The library was obtained by the immunoSEQ multiplex PCR assay. RNA was extracted from all samples and reverse transcribed into cDNA as template for TCR sequencing. TCRdb carries this immuneACCESS record with in-frame sequences only. Its versions omit some clonotypes, under half of them owing to an unresolved V gene in the studies checked, with the rest unexplained. For this sample there are more than 150,000 clones; roughly 61% appear just once. Jointly, the top ten make up roughly an eighth of the sample. The time point label, as the study defines it: roughly 24 weeks on oral tofacitinib. Interpreted using the paper, the treatment or condition label stands for: oral pan-JAK inhibitor, 5-10 mg twice daily. This material consisted of CD8+ T cells sorted from blood, taken at week 24, from a patient treated with tofacitinib. The source is a human donor with alopecia areata.

This clone was seen only a few times. The gene calls are TRBV2 and TRBJ2-2, with a weak D call TRBD1 (5 bases). Trimming removed 5 bases from V and 0 bases from J, with 16 bases in between. CDR1 is SNHLY, CDR2 FYNNEI, per germline. CDR3 length: 17 amino acids. CDR3 nucleotides: TGTGCCAGCAGTACCGGACACTATCTTCCGAACACCGGGGAGCTGTTTTTT. It is translated as CASSTGHYLPNTGELFF.

This chain uses TRBV6-5 with TRBJ2-1, with TRBD2 as a possible D gene (6 bases). The CDR3 length is 13 residues. Germline lookup yields CDR1 MNHEY and CDR2 SVGAGI. V lost 1 base, J lost 8 bases, and 9 bases lay in between. CDR3 nucleotide sequence: TGTGCCAGCAGTTACTTTGGAGGGTATGAGCAGTTCTTC. The encoded protein is CASSYFGGYEQFF.

This clone appeared a single time. The chain uses TRBV7-9 and TRBJ2-1; 7 nucleotides agree with TRBD1. The CDR3 loop spans 13 amino acids. CDR1 is SEHNR and CDR2 is FQNEAQ in the germline V gene (reference sequence). Unmatched junction bases numbered 4, after V lost 2 bases and J lost 9 bases. CDR3 DNA sequence: TGTGCCAGCAGCTTAAACAGGGGTGGTGAGCAGTTCTTC. This gives the protein CASSLNRGGEQFF.

The V call is TRBV5-1, the J call TRBJ2-5; D may match TRBD1 or TRBD2 (5 bases each). Trimming stripped 4 bases from V and 3 bases from J, with 13 bases between. This CDR3 contains 14 residues. Germline V CDR1 and CDR2: SGHRS, YFSETQ. The CDR3 bases are TGCGCCAGCAGCCCGGGACCTTCCGAAGAGACCCAGTACTTC. It codes for CASSPGPSEETQYF.

The chain carries TRBV30 and TRBJ2-7, with a weak D call TRBD1 (6 bases). Germline CDR1 and CDR2: GTSNPN and SVGIG (reference sequence). CDR3 length equals 13 residues. V lost 2 bases to trimming and J lost 6 bases, with 14 bases between them. The CDR3 bases are TGTGCCTGGAGTACAGGGCGGTTGCGCGAGCAGTACTTC. It yields the protein CAWSTGRLREQYF.

J is TRBJ2-7 and V is TRBV5-6; the D gene is possibly TRBD1 (6 bases). V gave up 2 bases and J gave up 4 bases, with 13 bases separating them. The length of the CDR3 is 14 residues. From germline, CDR1 is SGHDT and CDR2 YYEEEE. CDR3 bases: TGTGCCAGCAGCTTTGGTCAGGGGTGGTACGAGCAGTACTTC. Its translation is CASSFGQGWYEQYF.

In its sample, this clone was seen a few times. The chain is built from TRBV5-1 and TRBJ2-1; maybe TRBD2 (5 bases). This CDR3 is built from 15 residues. Trimming cost V 6 bases and J 5 bases, with 18 bases left between them. In germline, CDR1 is SGHRS, CDR2 YFSETQ. The CDR3 loop is CASTIEGALDNEQFF. In DNA, the CDR3 is TGCGCCAGCACCATAGAGGGAGCTCTCGACAATGAGCAGTTCTTC.

The V gene is TRBV29-1, the J gene TRBJ2-2, with no clear D. CDR1 and CDR2 from the germline V gene are SQVTM and ANQGSEA. This CDR3 region has 15 residues. The germline V and J ends were trimmed by 4 bases and 4 bases, with 16 bases remaining between them. The DNA of the CDR3 is TGCAGCGTTGGATTTGACCGGGTCGGCACCGGGGAGCTGTTTTTT. Its translation: CSVGFDRVGTGELFF.

The chain is built from TRBV11-2 and TRBJ1-2; 7 bases map to TRBD1. In germline, CDR1 is SGHAT, CDR2 FQNNGV. Losses at the gene ends were 4 bases for V and 6 bases for J; bases not matched to a gene: 8. The CDR3 contains 14 residues. The CDR3, as DNA: TGTGCCAGCAGCTCTATTGACAGGGCCGATGGCTACACCTTC. This gives the protein CASSSIDRADGYTF.

The J gene is TRBJ2-5, the V gene TRBV30, with D perhaps TRBD1 or TRBD2 (5 bases each). The V end was cut by 0 bases, the J end by 5 bases, with 13 bases between. The CDR3 is 14 amino acids. Germline CDR1 is GTSNPN and CDR2 is SVGIG (reference sequence). The CDR3 sequence is CAWSVRGVAETQYF. CDR3 nucleotides: TGTGCCTGGAGTGTAAGAGGGGTGGCGGAGACCCAGTACTTC.

V is TRBV13 and J is TRBJ2-6; no clear D gene. Germline assignment: CDR1 PRHDT and CDR2 FYEKMQ (reference sequence). Deletions cut 6 bases from V and 4 bases from J, with 7 bases between. This CDR3 is built from 13 residues. The CDR3 reads CASSLSGANVLTF. The CDR3 DNA sequence: TGTGCCAGCAGTCTCTCGGGGGCCAACGTCCTGACTTTC.